The 9 T cell receptor beta chains below come from one sample, sequenced in a study of shared clonotypes between healthy human individuals. Assay used: immunoSEQ multiplex PCR; TCRdb lists only in-frame clones, some missing. This sample carries fewer than 2.5 million clones, 80% to 95% of them seen once, and the ten largest clones take about 0.34%. Sequencing was carried out using naive CD4+ T cells from PBMCs. The sample's subset: CD45RA+ positively selected. The receptors were sampled from a man aged 18 to 35 in good health. Some clones in this sample may be carry-over from other donors' samples.

V gene TRBV7-3 combines with J gene TRBJ2-1, with 11 bases matching TRBD2. V shed 4 bases, J shed 6 bases, and the junction held 17 bases outside the gene matches. CDR1 is SGHTA and CDR2 is FQGTGA in the germline V gene. The CDR3 has 19 amino acids. Written as DNA, the CDR3 is TGTGCCAGCAGCTCGAAGCTACGGGGACTAGCGGACCGATCCAATGAGCAGTTCTTC. Translated: CASSSKLRGLADRSNEQFF.

CDR3 residues: CASSQSQGTGNQPQHF. CDR3 DNA sequence: TGTGCCAGCAGTCAATCCCAGGGTACGGGCAATCAGCCCCAGCATTTT. The J gene is TRBJ1-5, the V gene TRBV28, with a weak D call TRBD1 (5 bases). V lost 5 bases to trimming and J lost 2 bases, with 16 bases between them. This CDR3 has 16 residues. CDR1 and CDR2 (germline): MDHEN, SYDVKM.

The rearrangement uses TRBV30 and TRBJ2-7, with 9 positions matching TRBD2. The ends lost 3 bases at V and 2 bases at J; junction bases unmatched: 11. This CDR3 has 16 amino acids. Germline V lookup: CDR1 GTSNPN, CDR2 SVGIG (reference sequence). CDR3 region: CAWSRRTGLAAYEQYF. CDR3 DNA sequence: TGTGCCTGGAGCCGAAGGACGGGACTAGCCGCCTACGAGCAGTACTTC.

The rearrangement joins TRBV7-8 to TRBJ1-2, with D possibly matching TRBD1 (5 bases). CDR1 SGHVS and CDR2 FQNEAQ come from the germline V gene. CDR3 length equals 15 residues. Between the trimmed V and J ends, which lost 1 base and 8 bases, there was a span of 17 bases. The CDR3 loop is CASSLEPGNFDGYTF. The CDR3, as DNA: TGTGCCAGCAGCTTAGAGCCAGGGAATTTTGACGGCTACACCTTC.

The CDR3 nucleotides read TGTGCCAGCAGCTCTATAAGGACGGGAAACACTGAAGCTTTCTTT. Translated: CASSSIRTGNTEAFF. The rearrangement uses TRBV7-9 and TRBJ1-1; D is undetermined. Germline V gene lookup returns CDR1 SEHNR and CDR2 FQNEAQ (reference sequence). This CDR3 has 15 amino acids. The V end was cut by 4 bases, the J end by 2 bases, with 14 bases between. The full variable domain, with the rest looked up from reference TRBV7-9 and TRBJ1-1, is DTGVSQNPRHKITKRGQNVTFRCDPISEHNRLYWYRQTLGQGPEFLTYFQNEAQLEKSRLLSDRFSAERPKGSFSTLEIQRTEQGDSAMYLCASSSIRTGNTEAFFGQGTRLTVV.

This clone was seen a single time. The chain links TRBV28 to TRBJ2-3; D call uncertain. The germline V gene has CDR1 MDHEN and CDR2 SYDVKM. The CDR3 is 14 amino acids. Trimming pared 4 bases from V and 3 bases from J, leaving 11 bases between. The CDR3 sequence is CASSSIIRTDTQYF. DNA for the CDR3: TGTGCCAGCAGTTCTATTATCCGAACAGATACGCAGTATTTT.

V gene TRBV7-8 combines with J gene TRBJ2-7; 8 bases match TRBD1. This CDR3 contains 15 residues. Per germline, CDR1 SGHVS and CDR2 FQNEAQ. The trim removed 4 bases at V and 6 bases at J, leaving 11 bases unmatched. CDR3 nucleotides: TGTGCCAGCAGCTACGACCGGGACAGGACCTTCGAGCAGTACTTC. Its translation: CASSYDRDRTFEQYF.

The V gene is TRBV5-1, the J gene TRBJ2-1; D unclear. The CDR3 runs to 16 residues. The V end lost 0 bases, the J end lost 6 bases, and 16 bases lay between the germline ends. CDR1 SGHRS and CDR2 YFSETQ come from the germline V gene. The chain's CDR3 is CASSLADLELGNEQFF. The CDR3 DNA reads as TGCGCCAGCAGCTTGGCCGACCTGGAGTTGGGCAATGAGCAGTTCTTC. The full variable domain, in which reference TRBV5-1 and TRBJ2-1 provide the parts outside the CDR3, is KAGVTQTPRYLIKTRGQQVTLSCSPISGHRSVSWYQQTPGQGLQFLFEYFSETQRNKGNFPGRFSGRQFSNSRSEMNVSTLELGDSALYLCASSLADLELGNEQFFGPGTRLTVL.

In this sample, this clone turned up once. The rearrangement joins TRBV5-1 to TRBJ2-2; the D is unclear. This CDR3 has 15 residues. Germline lookup yields CDR1 SGHRS and CDR2 YFSETQ. Trimming took off 0 bases at V and 3 bases at J, with 9 bases between the two ends. The CDR3 nucleotides read TGCGCCAGCAGCTTGGACAGTCGGTACACCGGGGAGCTGTTTTTT. Its protein is CASSLDSRYTGELFF.